The 30 T cell receptor beta chains given below trace back to one sample, sequenced in a study of blood T cell repertoires in COVID-19. Some clones are missing from TCRdb's copy, which holds only in-frame ones; the method was immunoSEQ multiplex PCR. This sample has about 360,000 clones, with around 90% found just once. The specimen sequenced was peripheral blood. All receptors come from a human donor in a cohort sampled during active COVID-19.

This rearrangement joins TRBV19 to TRBJ2-3, with 12 bases identical to TRBD2. This CDR3 contains 17 residues. V lost 5 bases to trimming and J lost 1 base; unmatched junction nucleotides: 7. Germline CDR1 reads LNHDA; CDR2 reads SQIVND (reference sequence). CDR3 bases: TGTGCCAGTAGTTCCCGACTAGCGGGGGCCCGCACAGATACGCAGTATTTT. It specifies CASSSRLAGARTDTQYF.

The V call is TRBV5-1, the J call TRBJ1-1, with TRBD1 identical over 9 bases. The germline V gene has CDR1 SGHRS and CDR2 YFSETQ. V shed 0 bases and J 4 bases; nucleotides not matched to a gene: 4. The CDR3 covers 15 residues. The CDR3 DNA is TGCGCCAGCAGCTTGGCGGGACAGGGAGGCACTGAAGCTTTCTTT. Its translation: CASSLAGQGGTEAFF.

The chain employs TRBV3-1 (or the pseudogene TRBV3-2) and TRBJ2-7, with 9 bases identical to TRBD2. The germline gives CDR1 LGHDT, CDR2 YNNKEL (reference sequence). V dropped 2 bases and J dropped 3; count of bases not matched to a gene: 8. The CDR3 has 16 residues. The CDR3 here is CASSQLVAGANYEQYF. The CDR3 nucleotides are TGTGCCAGCAGCCAATTGGTAGCGGGGGCCAACTACGAGCAGTACTTC.

The V and J genes are TRBV3-1 (or the pseudogene TRBV3-2) and TRBJ2-1, with 9 bases aligning to TRBD2. This CDR3 contains 16 residues. J gave up 7 bases and V 6 bases, and 13 bases lay outside the gene matches. Germline V gene sequence: CDR1 LGHDT, CDR2 YNNKEL (reference sequence). The CDR3 sequence is CASRVSQGLAGNEQFF. The CDR3, as DNA: TGTGCCAGCAGGGTATCACAGGGACTAGCTGGGAATGAGCAGTTCTTC.

This clone was counted once. The chain joins TRBV5-1 to TRBJ1-6; 7 bases map to TRBD1. CDR1 is SGHRS, CDR2 YFSETQ, per germline. The J segment lost 7 bases and the V segment lost 4 bases, leaving 5 bases of the junction unmatched. The CDR3 is 14 amino acids. CDR3 DNA sequence: TGCGCCAGCAGCCTCGGGACAGTAAATTCACCCCTCCACTTT. Its translation is CASSLGTVNSPLHF. Full variable domain (outside the CDR3, taken from reference TRBV5-1 and TRBJ1-6): KAGVTQTPRYLIKTRGQQVTLSCSPISGHRSVSWYQQTPGQGLQFLFEYFSETQRNKGNFPGRFSGRQFSNSRSEMNVSTLELGDSALYLCASSLGTVNSPLHFGNGTRLTVT.

The chain couples TRBV5-1 to TRBJ2-1, with D maybe TRBD2 (6 bases). CDR1 and CDR2 (germline): SGHRS, YFSETQ. The ends were cut back, 4 bases at V and 0 bases at J, with 14 bases in the middle. This CDR3 comprises 16 residues. CDR3 sequence (DNA): TGCGCCAGCAGCCTTGGCGTCGGGAGCTCCTACAATGAGCAGTTCTTC. As protein: CASSLGVGSSYNEQFF.

This clone was detected once. The J gene is TRBJ2-1, the V gene TRBV11-2; 8 nucleotides match TRBD2. CDR3 length: 16 residues. Per the germline V gene, CDR1 is SGHAT and CDR2 is FQNNGV. V was clipped by 5 bases and J by 9 bases; unmatched bases: 15. CDR3 nucleotide sequence: TGTGCCAGCAGCGACGAAGTAGCGGGGCCGGGGAGTGAGCAGTTCTTC. Encoded protein: CASSDEVAGPGSEQFF.

Concerning this clone: Germline is not matched at one junction end, which may reflect a read error. The CDR3 DNA reads TGTGCCATCAGCGACAGGGGGATTGCTAATGAAAAACTGTTTTTT. Its translation is CAISDRGIANEKLFF. The gene calls are TRBV5-4 and TRBJ1-4, with 9 positions matching TRBD1. The CDR3 covers 15 residues. Germline CDR1 SGHNT, CDR2 YYREEE (reference sequence).

This chain joins TRBV3-1 (or the pseudogene TRBV3-2) and TRBJ2-7, with D hard to call. CDR1 is LGHDT and CDR2 is YNNKEL in the germline V gene (reference sequence). CDR3 length: 14 residues. Trimming removed 2 bases at V and 1 base at J, with 9 bases between. Here the CDR3 reads CASSQLAVSYEQYF. Written as DNA, the CDR3 is TGTGCCAGCAGCCAATTGGCTGTGTCCTACGAGCAGTACTTC.

The chain couples TRBV27 to TRBJ2-2; a possible D gene is TRBD2 (7 bases). CDR3 length: 19 amino acids. V dropped 0 bases and J dropped 6 bases, with 23 bases sitting between them. Germline CDR1 and CDR2: MNHEY and SMNVEV (reference sequence). CDR3 residues: CASSLSWEGLGGASGELFF. The CDR3 nucleotides are TGTGCCAGCAGTTTATCTTGGGAGGGATTGGGGGGCGCTTCCGGGGAGCTGTTTTTT.

V gene TRBV30 combines with J gene TRBJ2-3; a weak D match, TRBD1 (5 bases). Trimming took off 0 bases at V and 14 bases at J, with 12 bases between the two ends. This CDR3 has 11 amino acids. Looked up from germline, CDR1 is GTSNPN and CDR2 is SVGIG (reference sequence). DNA of the CDR3: TGTGCCTGGAGTGTAGGGCAGGGCCCGTATTTT. As protein: CAWSVGQGPYF.

The V and J genes are TRBV30 and TRBJ1-1; possibly TRBD1 for D (5 bases). Germline CDR1 GTSNPN, CDR2 SVGIG (reference sequence). The CDR3 length is 13 residues. Trimming left V 3 bases short and J 0 bases short, with 8 bases between. The CDR3 sequence is CAWSPDMNTEAFF. DNA of the CDR3: TGTGCCTGGAGCCCGGACATGAACACTGAAGCTTTCTTT.

The chain is built from TRBV28 and TRBJ1-4; 9 nucleotides align to TRBD1. The CDR3 runs to 15 residues. The ends lost 4 bases at V and 8 bases at J; junction bases unmatched: 8. Per germline, CDR1 MDHEN and CDR2 SYDVKM. CDR3 loop: CASSSSGTGLEKLFF. For the CDR3, the DNA is TGTGCCAGCAGTTCGTCCGGGACAGGGTTAGAAAAACTGTTTTTT.

The chain uses TRBV5-4 and TRBJ1-1; 8 positions agree with TRBD1. Germline loops: CDR1 SGHNT, CDR2 YYREEE (reference sequence). This CDR3 region has 14 residues. Losses at the gene ends were 4 bases for V and 5 bases for J; bases not matched to a gene: 7. The CDR3 protein is CASSGTGGRTEAFF. The CDR3 nucleotides are TGTGCCAGCAGCGGAACAGGGGGGAGGACTGAAGCTTTCTTT.

The chain couples TRBV25-1 to TRBJ1-2; 9 nucleotides line up with TRBD1. Germline CDR1 reads MGHDK; CDR2 reads SYGVNS. The trim removed 1 base at V and 4 bases at J, leaving 7 bases unmatched. The CDR3 sequence is 16 residues long. The CDR3 spells CASSEFDRGDGYGYTF. CDR3 nucleotides: TGTGCCAGCAGTGAATTCGACAGGGGGGATGGCTATGGCTACACCTTC.

The V and J genes are TRBV9 and TRBJ2-5, with 7 bases matching TRBD2. The CDR3 loop spans 14 amino acids. The junction had 5 bases not matched to a gene; V was cut back by 0 bases and J by 6 bases. Germline lookup yields CDR1 SGDLS and CDR2 YYNGEE. The CDR3 loop reads CASSVATGGKTQYF. The DNA for the CDR3 is TGTGCCAGCAGCGTAGCAACGGGGGGAAAGACCCAGTACTTC.

This rearrangement joins TRBV30 to TRBJ1-2; 7 bases are a match to TRBD1. Trimming took 2 bases from V and 3 from J; bases not matched to a gene: 3. The CDR3 is 13 residues long. Germline V gives CDR1 GTSNPN, CDR2 SVGIG (reference sequence). CDR3 nucleotide sequence: TGTGCCTGGAGTATACAGGGGTACTATGGCTACACCTTC. This sequence encodes CAWSIQGYYGYTF. The whole variable domain, remainder taken from reference TRBV30 and TRBJ1-2, is SQTIHQWPATLVQPVGSPLSLECTVEGTSNPNLYWYRQAAGRGLQLLFYSVGIGQISSEVPQNLSASRPQDRQFILSSKKLLLSDSGFYLCAWSIQGYYGYTFGSGTRLTVV.

The gene calls are TRBV2 and TRBJ2-2, with no clear D. The CDR3 spans 13 residues. The V and J ends lost 3 bases and 6 bases respectively, with 8 bases between them. Germline CDR1 is SNHLY and CDR2 is FYNNEI. CDR3 region: CASSEESAGELFF. CDR3 bases: TGTGCCAGCAGTGAGGAGAGCGCCGGGGAGCTGTTTTTT.

The chain links TRBV4-1 to TRBJ2-3; TRBD2 might be the D (6 bases). Germline V gene data show CDR1 as MGHRA and CDR2 as YSYEKL. The V gene lost 0 bases and the J gene lost 5 bases, with 15 bases spanning the gap. The CDR3 is made up of 16 amino acids. The chain's CDR3 is CASSQDRAGTGDTQYF. The CDR3 nucleotides read TGCGCCAGCAGCCAAGACCGCGCGGGGACCGGAGATACGCAGTATTTT.

The CDR3 loop reads CAISRPQGPGELFF. The CDR3 DNA reads as TGTGCCATCAGTCGACCGCAGGGTCCCGGGGAGCTGTTTTTT. The rearrangement links TRBV10-3 to TRBJ2-2; tentatively, D is TRBD1 (5 bases). The CDR3 spans 14 residues. CDR1 is ENHRY and CDR2 is SYGVKD in the germline V gene. V was clipped by 5 bases and J by 6 bases, with 13 bases between them.

The chain links TRBV4-1 to TRBJ2-7, with TRBD2 identical over 12 bases. The CDR3 contains 15 residues. Trimming at V came to 4 bases and at J to 3 bases, leaving 4 bases not matched to a gene. Per germline, CDR1 MGHRA and CDR2 YSYEKL. For the CDR3, the DNA is TGCGCCAGCAGCCCCCTGGGACTAGCGGGCTACGAGCAGTACTTC. It encodes CASSPLGLAGYEQYF.

The chain joins TRBV7-2 to TRBJ2-3, with 7 positions matching TRBD2. The CDR3 is 16 residues long. The germline V gene encodes CDR1 SGHTA and CDR2 FQGNSA. Trimming took 0 bases from V and 2 from J; bases not matched to a gene: 5. The CDR3 sequence: CASSLASSGTTDTQYF. For the CDR3, the DNA is TGTGCCAGCAGCTTAGCCTCTAGCGGAACCACAGATACGCAGTATTTT.

This chain links TRBV19 with TRBJ2-1; possible D gene TRBD1, 6 bases. This CDR3 contains 15 residues. In germline, CDR1 is LNHDA, CDR2 SQIVND (reference sequence). V was cut by 5 bases and J by 0 bases, with 11 bases left in between. As DNA, the CDR3 is TGTGCCAGTAGTCCAGGGGACGGCTCCTACAATGAGCAGTTCTTC. Its protein is CASSPGDGSYNEQFF.

This chain links TRBV5-1 with TRBJ1-2; TRBD1 might be the D (6 bases). The CDR3 length is 13 residues. Trimming took off 4 bases at V and 4 bases at J, with 11 bases between the two ends. Germline lookup yields CDR1 SGHRS and CDR2 YFSETQ. The DNA of the CDR3 is TGCGCCAGCAGCCCCGGACAGCCCTATGGCTACACCTTC. Protein: CASSPGQPYGYTF.

This clone has just a few counts. V gene TRBV6-5 combines with J gene TRBJ2-2, with 7 bases matching TRBD1. J gave up 0 bases and V 2 bases, and 0 bases lay outside the gene matches. This CDR3 comprises 15 residues. Per germline, CDR1 MNHEY and CDR2 SVGAGI. The CDR3 loop reads CASSYGTANTGELFF. CDR3 DNA: TGTGCCAGCAGTTACGGGACAGCGAACACCGGGGAGCTGTTTTTT.

The table lists this clone with a few counts. The chain is built from TRBV5-1 and TRBJ1-2; D is uncertain. The germline CDR1 and CDR2 sequences are SGHRS and YFSETQ. Trimming cost V 0 bases and J 6 bases, with 15 bases left between them. This CDR3 comprises 15 residues. The CDR3 sequence is CASSLALGRGNGYTF. The CDR3 DNA sequence: TGCGCCAGCAGCTTGGCCTTGGGGAGAGGGAATGGCTACACCTTC.

The chain uses TRBV5-4 and TRBJ2-1; the D is unclear. The CDR3 extends over 14 amino acids. CDR1 is SGHNT, CDR2 YYREEE, per germline (reference sequence). The V gene lost 1 base and the J gene lost 1 base, with 6 bases spanning the gap. Written as DNA, the CDR3 is TGTGCCAGCAGCTTGCTAGGATCCTACAATGAGCAGTTCTTC. Its protein product is CASSLLGSYNEQFF.

This rearrangement joins TRBV3-1 (or the pseudogene TRBV3-2) to TRBJ2-7; D is possibly TRBD2 (5 bases). This CDR3 spans 14 amino acids. Germline CDR1 LGHDT, CDR2 YNNKEL (reference sequence). Trimming cost V 4 bases and J 3 bases, with 13 bases left between them. CDR3 loop: CASSRAEAGYEQYF. CDR3 nucleotides: TGTGCCAGCAGCCGGGCCGAGGCGGGCTACGAGCAGTACTTC.

The chain recombines TRBV30 with TRBJ2-5, with a tentative D call TRBD2 (6 bases). Germline V gives CDR1 GTSNPN, CDR2 SVGIG (reference sequence). Trimming cost V 6 bases and J 3 bases, with 17 bases left between them. The CDR3 consists of 14 residues. The CDR3 loop reads CACKHSGNEETQYF. The CDR3 bases are TGTGCCTGTAAACATAGCGGAAATGAAGAGACCCAGTACTTC.

Here the CDR3 DNA reads TGTGCCAGCGGTCGGGCTAGCGGGGGCTACTCATCCTACAATGAGCAGTTCTTC. Protein: CASGRASGGYSSYNEQFF. V usage is TRBV6-6 and J usage is TRBJ2-1, with 10 bases aligning to TRBD2. After removal of 8 bases from V and 1 base from J, the junction contained 14 bases not matched to a gene. The CDR3 sequence is 18 residues long. Germline values: CDR1 MNHNY, CDR2 SVGAGI (reference sequence).